This paragraph reports one TCR beta chain. This sample was included in a study of control samples from healthy donors and cancer patients. The protocol was immunoSEQ multiplex PCR, while the TCRdb copy is restricted to in-frame clones and leaves out a portion. This sample has over 90,000 clones; around 88% occur once, and the top ten carry approximately 19%. The sequenced sample consisted of PBMCs. This TCR was recovered from a man aged 60 to 75 with lung cancer.

CDR3 protein: CASSLAGDSSDTQYF. In DNA, the CDR3 is TGTGCCAGCAGCTTGGCCGGGGACAGTTCAGATACGCAGTATTTT. V is TRBV5-8 and J is TRBJ2-3; 7 positions match TRBD1. This CDR3 region has 15 residues. Per germline, CDR1 SGHTS and CDR2 YDEGEE. The V gene end was trimmed by 0 bases and the J gene end by 4 bases; junction bases not matched to a gene: 5.